Below are 31 T cell receptor beta chains sequenced from a single sample in a study of blood T cell repertoires in COVID-19. Sequencing used immunoSEQ multiplex PCR; TCRdb keeps in-frame clones, though not all of them. This sample carries 200,000 to 250,000 clones, 84% of them seen once, and the ten largest clones take around 20%. The material sequenced was peripheral blood. These receptors all stem from a man aged 25-40 years with active or convalescent COVID-19.

The chain carries TRBV4-1 and TRBJ2-1; a weak D match, TRBD2 (5 bases). CDR3 size: 14 residues. Germline V gene lookup returns CDR1 MGHRA and CDR2 YSYEKL. Trimming cost V 0 bases and J 8 bases, with 11 bases left between them. The CDR3 region has the DNA TGCGCCAGCAGCCAAGAGTGGGAGTTGGATGAGCAGTTCTTC. This sequence encodes CASSQEWELDEQFF.

The V and J genes are TRBV11-2 and TRBJ1-2; D not resolved. Germline CDR1 SGHAT, CDR2 FQNNGV. This CDR3 is built from 12 residues. V lost 0 bases, J lost 7 bases, and 6 bases lay in between. CDR3 loop: CASSLDPGGYTF. The CDR3 DNA reads as TGTGCCAGCAGCTTAGATCCGGGTGGCTACACCTTC. Full variable domain (rest looked up from reference TRBV11-2 and TRBJ1-2): EAGVAQSPRYKIIEKRQSVAFWCNPISGHATLYWYQQILGQGPKLLIQFQNNGVVDDSQLPKDRFSAERLKGVDSTLKIQPAKLEDSAVYLCASSLDPGGYTFGSGTRLTVV.

The chain carries TRBV9 and TRBJ1-4; the D gene is possibly TRBD1 (5 bases). V lost 0 bases, J lost 7 bases, and 19 bases lay in between. CDR3 length equals 17 residues. Germline values: CDR1 SGDLS, CDR2 YYNGEE. CDR3 amino acids: CASSVGDSRSPGEKLFF. CDR3 coding DNA: TGTGCCAGCAGCGTAGGGGACTCCAGGTCACCGGGTGAAAAACTGTTTTTT. The full variable domain, completed using reference TRBV9 and TRBJ1-4, is DSGVTQTPKHLITATGQRVTLRCSPRSGDLSVYWYQQSLDQGLQFLIQYYNGEERAKGNILERFSAQQFPDLHSELNLSSLELGDSALYFCASSVGDSRSPGEKLFFGSGTQLSVL.

This chain links TRBV21-1 with TRBJ2-7; the table's D call TRBD2 went unverified against the DNA. TRBV21-1 is a pseudogene segment. This CDR3 contains 14 residues. The CDR3 loop is CARMKRLFIYEQYF. The CDR3 coding sequence is TGTGCCAGAATGAAGAGGCTTTTTATCTACGAGCAGTACTTC.

CDR3 protein: CASSSPGEKLFF. The CDR3 coding sequence is TGTGCCAGCTCCTCCCCGGGTGAAAAACTGTTTTTT. This chain uses TRBV18 with TRBJ1-4, with D unresolved. The CDR3 contains 12 residues. Trimming took 6 bases from V and 7 from J, leaving 9 bases between them. Germline V gene sequence: CDR1 KGHSH, CDR2 LQKENI.

The chain carries TRBV3-1 (or the pseudogene TRBV3-2) and TRBJ2-3, with a possible D match to TRBD2 (6 bases). Germline values: CDR1 LGHDT, CDR2 YNNKEL (reference sequence). V lost 5 bases, J lost 3 bases, and 15 bases lay in between. The length of the CDR3 is 15 residues. CDR3 sequence reads: CASSYRGRDTDTQYF. CDR3 nucleotide sequence: TGTGCCAGCAGCTACCGTGGGCGGGATACAGATACGCAGTATTTT.

This chain uses TRBV18 with TRBJ2-7; 8 nucleotides align to TRBD2. The CDR3 runs 15 residues. The V segment lost 2 bases and the J segment 3 bases; nucleotides outside the gene matches: 6. CDR1 is KGHSH, CDR2 LQKENI, per germline. The CDR3 DNA reads TGTGCCAGCTCACCAGCGAGTAGCGGGAACTACGAGCAGTACTTC. Its protein product is CASSPASSGNYEQYF. Supplemented by reference TRBV18 and TRBJ2-7, the full variable domain reads NAGVMQNPRHLVRRRGQEARLRCSPMKGHSHVYWYRQLPEEGLKFMVYLQKENIIDESGMPKERFSAEFPKEGPSILRIQQVVRGDSAAYFCASSPASSGNYEQYFGPGTRLTVT.

This clone was counted once. The rearrangement uses TRBV9 and TRBJ2-3, with TRBD2 identical over 7 bases. CDR1 SGDLS and CDR2 YYNGEE come from the germline V gene. The CDR3 length is 16 residues. The J segment lost 5 bases and the V segment lost 0 bases, leaving 9 bases of the junction unmatched. CDR3 sequence (DNA): TGTGCCAGCAGCGTAGCGGAGGGAGGGCGTGTAGATACGCAGTATTTT. This sequence encodes CASSVAEGGRVDTQYF.

This chain uses TRBV7-6 with TRBJ1-1; 9 nucleotides agree with TRBD1. This CDR3 is 14 amino acids long. Germline V gene data show CDR1 as SGHVS and CDR2 as FNYEAQ. The trim removed 6 bases at V and 5 bases at J, leaving 7 bases unmatched. CDR3 coding DNA: TGTGCCAGCAGTACAGGGGGCGTGGGGACTGAAGCTTTCTTT. Protein product: CASSTGGVGTEAFF. Using reference TRBV7-6 and TRBJ1-1 for the parts outside the CDR3, the full variable domain is GAGVSQSPRYKVTKRGQDVALRCDPISGHVSLYWYRQALGQGPEFLTYFNYEAQQDKSGLPNDRFSAERPEGSISTLTIQRTEQRDSAMYRCASSTGGVGTEAFFGQGTRLTVV.

The rearrangement links TRBV14 to TRBJ1-6, with D possibly matching TRBD1 (6 bases). Germline values: CDR1 SGHDN, CDR2 FVKESK. The V end lost 1 base, the J end lost 2 bases, and 15 bases lay between the germline ends. The CDR3 length is 18 residues. CDR3 bases: TGTGCCAGCAGCCAAGTTTGGGGGCCCGGGGCCTATAATTCACCCCTCCACTTT. It codes for CASSQVWGPGAYNSPLHF.

The J gene is TRBJ1-2, the V gene TRBV19; no clear D. From germline, CDR1 is LNHDA and CDR2 SQIVND (reference sequence). V shed 9 bases and J shed 5 bases, with 16 bases lying between them. The CDR3 sequence is 13 residues long. The CDR3 reads CASASSGNYGYTF. DNA of the CDR3: TGTGCCAGCGCCTCCTCCGGGAATTATGGCTACACCTTC.

The CDR3 loop reads CASSQRTDYEQYF. CDR3 DNA sequence: TGCGCCAGCAGCCAGAGGACAGACTACGAGCAGTACTTC. The V and J genes are TRBV4-3 and TRBJ2-7, with D perhaps TRBD1 (6 bases). This CDR3 region has 13 residues. Trimming left V 3 bases short and J 3 bases short, with 9 bases between. The germline CDR1 and CDR2 sequences are LGHNA and YSLEER.

The chain couples TRBV5-1 to TRBJ2-7; D is ambiguous. CDR3 length equals 11 residues. V lost 4 bases to trimming and J lost 3 bases, with 5 bases between them. CDR1 is SGHRS, CDR2 YFSETQ, per germline. In nucleotides, the CDR3 is TGCGCCAGCAGCAACAGCTACGAGCAGTACTTC. This codes for CASSNSYEQYF.

The chain employs TRBV7-2 and TRBJ2-1; TRBD2 might be the D (6 bases). Germline V gene lookup returns CDR1 SGHTA and CDR2 FQGNSA. Trimming left V 5 bases short and J 8 bases short, with 19 bases between. CDR3 length equals 15 residues. Here the CDR3 DNA reads TGTGCCAGCAGCCTCTTGGGGCGGGACCAGGATGAGCAGTTCTTC. Its translation: CASSLLGRDQDEQFF.

This clone was recorded once. The chain has TRBV30 and TRBJ1-5, with D hard to call. This CDR3 contains 15 residues. Trimming took off 2 bases at V and 3 bases at J, with 14 bases between the two ends. Germline CDR1 and CDR2: GTSNPN and SVGIG (reference sequence). CDR3 sequence (DNA): TGTGCCTGGAGTAGAATGGGCATGTTCAATCAGCCCCAGCATTTT. It codes for CAWSRMGMFNQPQHF. Looking up the rest from reference TRBV30 and TRBJ1-5 gives the full variable domain: SQTIHQWPATLVQPVGSPLSLECTVEGTSNPNLYWYRQAAGRGLQLLFYSVGIGQISSEVPQNLSASRPQDRQFILSSKKLLLSDSGFYLCAWSRMGMFNQPQHFGDGTRLSIL.

The V gene is TRBV6-6, the J gene TRBJ1-2, with D maybe TRBD1 (5 bases). Trimming removed 7 bases from V and 1 base from J, with 19 bases in between. CDR3 size: 16 residues. The V gene's germline CDR1 is MNHNY and CDR2 SVGAGI (reference sequence). CDR3 protein: CASTNGGRDFNYGYTF. As DNA, the CDR3 is TGTGCCAGCACTAACGGCGGCAGGGACTTTAACTATGGCTACACCTTC.

The rearrangement joins TRBV6-5 to TRBJ2-7; 12 bases map to TRBD2. The CDR3 has 14 amino acids. With V trimmed by 8 bases and J by 5 bases, 7 bases remained unmatched. Germline lookup yields CDR1 MNHEY and CDR2 SVGAGI. CDR3 DNA sequence: TGTGCCAGCGGTACGGGACTAGCGGGCCACGAGCAGTACTTC. Protein product: CASGTGLAGHEQYF.

The CDR3 loop reads CATSRVRTGGLDTQYF. The CDR3 nucleotides read TGTGCCACCAGCAGAGTGCGGACAGGGGGATTGGATACGCAGTATTTT. V usage is TRBV15 and J usage is TRBJ2-3, with 10 positions matching TRBD1. CDR3 length: 16 residues. Germline V gene data show CDR1 as LNHNV and CDR2 as YYDKDF (reference sequence). Losses at the gene ends were 1 base for V and 6 bases for J; bases not matched to a gene: 7.

This clone has a single count. This chain uses TRBV5-1 with TRBJ1-4, with D perhaps TRBD1 (6 bases). The germline V gene has CDR1 SGHRS and CDR2 YFSETQ. The germline V and J ends were trimmed by 2 bases and 3 bases, with 11 bases remaining between them. The CDR3 totals 15 residues. This chain's CDR3 is CASSLGGDANEKLFF. The CDR3 DNA sequence: TGCGCCAGCAGCTTAGGGGGGGATGCTAATGAAAAACTGTTTTTT.

The chain couples TRBV2 to TRBJ2-1; no reliable D call. The CDR3 is made up of 13 amino acids. Germline V gives CDR1 SNHLY, CDR2 FYNNEI. Trimming took 10 bases from V and 8 from J, leaving 18 bases between them. In DNA form, the CDR3 reads TGTGCCACGAACCGGGTTAGCTTCGATGAGCAGTTCTTC. Translating gives CATNRVSFDEQFF. Full variable domain (rest looked up from reference TRBV2 and TRBJ2-1): EPEVTQTPSHQVTQMGQEVILRCVPISNHLYFYWYRQILGQKVEFLVSFYNNEISEKSEIFDDQFSVERPDGSNFTLKIRSTKLEDSAMYFCATNRVSFDEQFFGPGTRLTVL.

The chain has TRBV19 and TRBJ1-5; tentative D call: TRBD1 (6 bases). Trimming took 1 base from V and 0 from J, leaving 13 bases between them. The germline V gene encodes CDR1 LNHDA and CDR2 SQIVND (reference sequence). The CDR3 sequence is 17 residues long. The CDR3 sequence is CASSIVGRGNSNQPQHF. The CDR3, as DNA: TGTGCCAGTAGTATAGTGGGCAGGGGCAATAGCAATCAGCCCCAGCATTTT. Drawing the rest from reference TRBV19 and TRBJ1-5, the complete variable domain is DGGITQSPKYLFRKEGQNVTLSCEQNLNHDAMYWYRQDPGQGLRLIYYSQIVNDFQKGDIAEGYSVSREKKESFPLTVTSAQKNPTAFYLCASSIVGRGNSNQPQHFGDGTRLSIL.

The rearrangement joins TRBV9 to TRBJ2-7; TRBD1 aligns across 10 bases. The CDR3 is made up of 15 amino acids. V was pared by 3 bases and J by 7 bases, with 10 bases of the junction left unmatched. The germline CDR1 and CDR2 sequences are SGDLS and YYNGEE. The CDR3 protein is CASSARDRGTGEQYF. The CDR3, as DNA: TGTGCCAGCAGCGCCCGGGACAGGGGTACGGGGGAGCAGTACTTC.

The V and J genes are TRBV29-1 and TRBJ2-3; 7 nucleotides agree with TRBD1. V shed 7 bases and J 2 bases; nucleotides not matched to a gene: 3. This CDR3 has 12 residues. Germline loops: CDR1 SQVTM, CDR2 ANQGSEA. CDR3: CSGGTVTDTQYF. The CDR3, as DNA: TGCAGCGGAGGGACAGTCACAGATACGCAGTATTTT.

This sequence joins TRBV5-1 and TRBJ1-2, with 9 bases that match TRBD1. With V trimmed by 4 bases and J by 3 bases, 10 bases remained unmatched. The CDR3 totals 16 residues. Germline-derived CDR1 and CDR2 are SGHRS and YFSETQ. The CDR3 DNA sequence: TGCGCCAGCAGCCTCGCCTCGACAGGGGGGGACTATGGCTACACCTTC. This encodes CASSLASTGGDYGYTF.

J is TRBJ2-1 and V is TRBV2, with D maybe TRBD1 (5 bases). The CDR3 spans 13 residues. Germline CDR1 and CDR2: SNHLY and FYNNEI. Trimming removed 8 bases at V and 9 bases at J, with 17 bases between. The CDR3 here is CASRDSGMVEQFF. CDR3 nucleotides: TGTGCCAGCCGAGACAGTGGCATGGTTGAGCAGTTCTTC.

V usage is TRBV4-3 and J usage is TRBJ2-7; D unclear. This CDR3 contains 13 residues. Between the trimmed V and J ends, which lost 0 bases and 3 bases, there was a span of 6 bases. Germline V lookup: CDR1 LGHNA, CDR2 YSLEER. This CDR3 reads CASSQEIGYEQYF. CDR3 DNA: TGCGCCAGCAGCCAAGAAATCGGCTACGAGCAGTACTTC.

The chain employs TRBV7-8 and TRBJ1-5, with TRBD1 identical over 7 bases. The junction had 7 bases not matched to a gene; V was cut back by 2 bases and J by 0 bases. The CDR3 loop spans 17 amino acids. In germline, CDR1 is SGHVS, CDR2 FQNEAQ. In DNA, the CDR3 is TGTGCCAGCAGCTTATTCCGGGACAGCTATAGCAATCAGCCCCAGCATTTT. It encodes CASSLFRDSYSNQPQHF.

This chain uses TRBV6-5 with TRBJ1-6; no reliable D call. CDR3 length: 12 amino acids. Trimming cost V 3 bases and J 10 bases, with 7 bases left between them. Germline assignment: CDR1 MNHEY and CDR2 SVGAGI. The CDR3 is CASSYLSSPLHF. In DNA form, the CDR3 reads TGTGCCAGCAGTTATTTAAGCTCACCCCTCCACTTT.

The chain joins TRBV7-2 to TRBJ1-6; 8 bases line up with TRBD1. The length of the CDR3 is 15 residues. Trimming removed 6 bases from V and 9 bases from J; junction bases left unmatched: 10. Germline CDR1 and CDR2: SGHTA and FQGNSA. CDR3 sequence (DNA): TGTGCCAGCAGTCTAGTCGCAGGGGGCAGTTCACCCCTCCACTTT. It codes for CASSLVAGGSSPLHF.

The V gene is TRBV6-5, the J gene TRBJ1-1; TRBD1 agrees at 7 bases. Germline V gene data show CDR1 as MNHEY and CDR2 as SVGAGI. The J segment lost 5 bases and the V segment lost 2 bases, leaving 5 bases of the junction unmatched. This CDR3 is 14 amino acids long. The CDR3 loop is CASSYEGAGTEAFF. The CDR3 DNA follows: TGTGCCAGCAGTTACGAGGGGGCTGGGACTGAAGCTTTCTTT.

The CDR3 loop reads CASSQGVGTGANTEAFF. The CDR3, as DNA: TGCGCCAGCAGCCAAGGGGTGGGGACAGGGGCCAACACTGAAGCTTTCTTT. The V and J genes are TRBV4-3 and TRBJ1-1; 10 positions agree with TRBD1. The germline V gene encodes CDR1 LGHNA and CDR2 YSLEER. Trimming removed 1 base from V and 2 bases from J; junction bases left unmatched: 7. The CDR3 is made up of 17 amino acids.